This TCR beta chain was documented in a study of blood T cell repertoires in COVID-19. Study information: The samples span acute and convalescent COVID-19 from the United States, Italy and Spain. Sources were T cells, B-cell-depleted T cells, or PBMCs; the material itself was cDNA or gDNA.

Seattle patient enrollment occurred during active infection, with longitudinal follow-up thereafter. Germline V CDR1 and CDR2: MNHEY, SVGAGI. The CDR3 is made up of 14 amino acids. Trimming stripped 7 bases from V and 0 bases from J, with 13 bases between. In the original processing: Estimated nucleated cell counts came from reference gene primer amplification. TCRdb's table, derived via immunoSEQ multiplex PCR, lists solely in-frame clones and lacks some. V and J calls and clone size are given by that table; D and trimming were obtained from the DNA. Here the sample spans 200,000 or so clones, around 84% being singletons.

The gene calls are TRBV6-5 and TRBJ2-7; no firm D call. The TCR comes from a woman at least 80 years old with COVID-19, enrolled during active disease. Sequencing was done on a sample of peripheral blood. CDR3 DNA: TGTGCCAGCAAGCTGCTAATGAGCTCCTACGAGCAGTACTTC. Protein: CASKLLMSSYEQYF.